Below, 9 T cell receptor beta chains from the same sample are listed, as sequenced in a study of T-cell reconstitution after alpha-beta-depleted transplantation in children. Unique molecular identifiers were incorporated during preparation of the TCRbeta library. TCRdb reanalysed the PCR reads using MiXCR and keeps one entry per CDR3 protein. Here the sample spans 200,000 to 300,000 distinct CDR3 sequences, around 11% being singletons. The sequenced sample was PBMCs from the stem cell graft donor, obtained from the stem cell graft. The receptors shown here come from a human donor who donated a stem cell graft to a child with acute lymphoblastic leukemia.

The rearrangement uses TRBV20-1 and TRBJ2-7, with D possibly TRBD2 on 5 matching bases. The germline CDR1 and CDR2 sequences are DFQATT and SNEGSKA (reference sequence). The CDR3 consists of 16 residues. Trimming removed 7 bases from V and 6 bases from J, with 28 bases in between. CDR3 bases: TGCAGTGTCCTAGAGCGGTTAGGTGGGAGCCCTTTCGAGCAGTACTTC. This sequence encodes CSVLERLGGSPFEQYF.

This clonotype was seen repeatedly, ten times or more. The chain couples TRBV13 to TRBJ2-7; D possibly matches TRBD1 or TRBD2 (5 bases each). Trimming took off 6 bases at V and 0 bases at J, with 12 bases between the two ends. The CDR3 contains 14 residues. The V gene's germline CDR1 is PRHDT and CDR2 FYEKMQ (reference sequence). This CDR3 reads CASSSGSSSYEQYF. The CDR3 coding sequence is TGTGCCAGCAGTTCAGGGAGTAGCTCCTACGAGCAGTACTTC.

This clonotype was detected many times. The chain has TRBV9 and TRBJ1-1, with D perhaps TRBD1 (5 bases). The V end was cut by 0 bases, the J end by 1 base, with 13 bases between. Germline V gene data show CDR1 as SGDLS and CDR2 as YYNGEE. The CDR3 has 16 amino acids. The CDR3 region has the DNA TGTGCCAGCAGCGTAGGTCCGGGACGTCAGAACACTGAAGCTTTCTTT. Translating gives CASSVGPGRQNTEAFF.

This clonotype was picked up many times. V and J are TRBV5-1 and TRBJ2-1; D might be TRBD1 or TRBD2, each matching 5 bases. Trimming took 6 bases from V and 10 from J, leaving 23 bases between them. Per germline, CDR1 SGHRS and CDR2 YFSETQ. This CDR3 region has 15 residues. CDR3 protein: CASTPERGTFREQFF. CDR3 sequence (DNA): TGCGCCAGCACCCCTGAGAGGGGAACTTTTCGCGAGCAGTTCTTC.

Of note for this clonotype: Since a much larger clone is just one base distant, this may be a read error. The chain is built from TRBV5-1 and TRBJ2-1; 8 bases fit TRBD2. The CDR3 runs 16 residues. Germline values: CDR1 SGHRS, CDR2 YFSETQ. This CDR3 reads CASSGQLAALYNEHFF. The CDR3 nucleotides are TGCGCCAGCAGCGGACAACTAGCGGCACTGTACAATGAGCACTTCTTC.

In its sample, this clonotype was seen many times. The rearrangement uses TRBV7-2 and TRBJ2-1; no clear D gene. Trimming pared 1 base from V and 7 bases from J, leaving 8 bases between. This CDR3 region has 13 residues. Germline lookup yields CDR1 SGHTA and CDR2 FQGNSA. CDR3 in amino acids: CASSLGASNEQFF. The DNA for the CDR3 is TGTGCCAGCAGCTTAGGGGCGAGTAATGAGCAGTTCTTC.

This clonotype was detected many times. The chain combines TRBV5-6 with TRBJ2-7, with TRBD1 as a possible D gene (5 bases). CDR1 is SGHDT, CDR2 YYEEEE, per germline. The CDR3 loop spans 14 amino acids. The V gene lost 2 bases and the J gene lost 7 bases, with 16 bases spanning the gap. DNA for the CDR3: TGTGCCAGCAGCTTAGGGGCATCTCTACGGGAGCAGTACTTC. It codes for CASSLGASLREQYF.

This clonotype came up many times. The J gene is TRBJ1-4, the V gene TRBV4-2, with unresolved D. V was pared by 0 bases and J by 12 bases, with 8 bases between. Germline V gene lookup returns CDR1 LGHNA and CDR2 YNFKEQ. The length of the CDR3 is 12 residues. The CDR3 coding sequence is TGTGCCAGCAGCCAAGAGACAAGGGAACTGTTTTTT. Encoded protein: CASSQETRELFF.

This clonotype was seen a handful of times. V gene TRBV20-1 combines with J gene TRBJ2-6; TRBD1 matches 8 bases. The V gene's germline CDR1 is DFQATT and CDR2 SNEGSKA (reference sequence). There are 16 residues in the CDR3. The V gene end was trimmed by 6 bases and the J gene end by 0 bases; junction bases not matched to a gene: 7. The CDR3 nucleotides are TGCAGTGCGACGGACAGGGTCAGCTCTGGGGCCAACGTCCTGACTTTC. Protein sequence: CSATDRVSSGANVLTF.